The T cell receptor beta chain under discussion was sequenced for a study of T cell repertoires in aging, cancer and after chemotherapy. Study-level background: Six age groups, ranging from 30 or younger to 70 or older, included the donors. Healthy donor repertoires were recorded over several months to years and showed clear clonal overlap. About 8.8 million TCR reads made up the full dataset. Whole-study results and caveats: Compared with age-matched healthy donors, untreated hematological or solid cancer patients showed higher blood TCR clonality.

TCR beta rearrangements were amplified from peripheral blood genomic DNA. CDR3 length equals 14 residues. CDR1 is SGHDT and CDR2 is YYEEEE in the germline V gene. The V end was cut by 3 bases, the J end by 5 bases, with 14 bases between. Multiplex touch-down PCR with TRB-A/B primers amplified rearranged V-D-J TRB sequences. TCRdb used MiXCR to reprocess the multiplex PCR reads, holding one entry per CDR3 protein. The table shows about 11,000 distinct CDR3 sequences, with roughly 29% occurring only once. Concerning this clonotype: The antigen is unknown.

The sequence was collected from a human donor in good health. The gene calls are TRBV5-6 and TRBJ2-5, with D perhaps TRBD1 (6 bases). The sequencing sample was made of blood. CDR3 DNA sequence: TGTGCCAGCAGCTGGAGGACAGCCCCTGAGACCCAGTACTTC. It codes for CASSWRTAPETQYF.